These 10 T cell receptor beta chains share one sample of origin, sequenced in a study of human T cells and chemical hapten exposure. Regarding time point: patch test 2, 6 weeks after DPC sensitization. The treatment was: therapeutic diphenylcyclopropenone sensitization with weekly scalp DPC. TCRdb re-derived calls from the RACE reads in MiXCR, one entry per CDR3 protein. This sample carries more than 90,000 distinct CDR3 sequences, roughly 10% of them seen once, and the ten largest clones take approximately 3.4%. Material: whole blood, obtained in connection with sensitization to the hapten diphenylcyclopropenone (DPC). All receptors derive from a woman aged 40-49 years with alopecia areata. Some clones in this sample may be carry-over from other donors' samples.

CDR3 in DNA: TGTGCCACCAGTGATCCGGGACAGGGGGCCGGGGAGCTGTTTTTT. Protein sequence: CATSDPGQGAGELFF. V and J are TRBV24-1 and TRBJ2-2; 11 positions match TRBD1. The germline V gene encodes CDR1 KGHDR and CDR2 SFDVKD. This CDR3 comprises 15 residues. V trimming: 3 bases; J trimming: 6 bases; junction bases outside the gene matches: 2.

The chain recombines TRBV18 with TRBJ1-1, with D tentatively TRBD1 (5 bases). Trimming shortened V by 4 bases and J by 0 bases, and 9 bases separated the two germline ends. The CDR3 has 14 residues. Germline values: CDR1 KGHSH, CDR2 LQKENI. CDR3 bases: TGTGCCAGCTCACGGGGGTCAATGAACACTGAAGCTTTCTTT. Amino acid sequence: CASSRGSMNTEAFF.

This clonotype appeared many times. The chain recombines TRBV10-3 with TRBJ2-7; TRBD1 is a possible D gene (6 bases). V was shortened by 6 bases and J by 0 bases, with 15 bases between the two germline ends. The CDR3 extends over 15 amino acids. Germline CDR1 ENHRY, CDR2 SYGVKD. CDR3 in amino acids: CAIRPQGTASYEQYF. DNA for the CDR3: TGTGCCATCAGGCCTCAGGGGACCGCCTCCTACGAGCAGTACTTC.

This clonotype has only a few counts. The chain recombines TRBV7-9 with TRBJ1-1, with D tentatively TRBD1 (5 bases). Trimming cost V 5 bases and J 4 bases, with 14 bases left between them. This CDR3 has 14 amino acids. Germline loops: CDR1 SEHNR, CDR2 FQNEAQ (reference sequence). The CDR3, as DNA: TGTGCCAGCAGCCTCCCGACAGTTTCCACTGAAGCTTTCTTT. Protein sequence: CASSLPTVSTEAFF.

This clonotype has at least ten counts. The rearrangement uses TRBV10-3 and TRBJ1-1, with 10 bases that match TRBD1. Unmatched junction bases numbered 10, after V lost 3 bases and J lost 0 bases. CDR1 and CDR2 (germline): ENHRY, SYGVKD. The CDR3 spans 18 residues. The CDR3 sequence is CAISDIGTGAYMNTEAFF. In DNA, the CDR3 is TGTGCCATCAGTGATATTGGGACAGGGGCCTACATGAACACTGAAGCTTTCTTT.

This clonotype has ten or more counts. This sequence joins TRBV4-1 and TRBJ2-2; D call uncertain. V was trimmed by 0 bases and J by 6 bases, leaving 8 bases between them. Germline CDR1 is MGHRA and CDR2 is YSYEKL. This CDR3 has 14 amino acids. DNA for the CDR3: TGCGCCAGCAGCCAAGATCCTGGTCCCGGGGAGCTGTTTTTT. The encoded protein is CASSQDPGPGELFF.

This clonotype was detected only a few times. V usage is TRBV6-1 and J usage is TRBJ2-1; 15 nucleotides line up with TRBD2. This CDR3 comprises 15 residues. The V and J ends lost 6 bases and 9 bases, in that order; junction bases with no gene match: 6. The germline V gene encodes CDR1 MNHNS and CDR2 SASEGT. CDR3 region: CASREEGLAGGEQFF. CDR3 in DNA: TGTGCCAGCAGGGAGGAGGGACTAGCGGGGGGTGAGCAGTTCTTC.

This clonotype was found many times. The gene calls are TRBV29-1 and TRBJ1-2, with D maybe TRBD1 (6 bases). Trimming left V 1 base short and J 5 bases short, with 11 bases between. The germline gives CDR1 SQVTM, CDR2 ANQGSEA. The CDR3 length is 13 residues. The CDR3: CSVEVYREYGYTF. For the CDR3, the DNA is TGCAGCGTTGAAGTATACAGGGAGTATGGCTACACCTTC. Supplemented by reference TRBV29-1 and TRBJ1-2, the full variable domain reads SAVISQKPSRDICQRGTSLTIQCQVDSQVTMMFWYRQQPGQSLTLIATANQGSEATYESGFVIDKFPISRPNLTFSTLTVSNMSPEDSSIYLCSVEVYREYGYTFGSGTRLTVV.

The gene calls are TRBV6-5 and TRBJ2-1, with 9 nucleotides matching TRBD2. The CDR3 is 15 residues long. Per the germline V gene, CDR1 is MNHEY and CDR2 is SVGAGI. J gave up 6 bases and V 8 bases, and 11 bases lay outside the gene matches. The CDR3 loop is CASGNLAGLSNEQFF. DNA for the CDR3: TGTGCCAGCGGGAACCTAGCGGGATTAAGCAATGAGCAGTTCTTC.

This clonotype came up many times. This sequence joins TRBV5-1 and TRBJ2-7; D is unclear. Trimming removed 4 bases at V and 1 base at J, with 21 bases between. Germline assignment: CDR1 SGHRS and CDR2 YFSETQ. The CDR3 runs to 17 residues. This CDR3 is CASSPLGVLVSSYEQYF. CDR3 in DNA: TGCGCCAGCAGCCCCCTTGGGGTGCTGGTCAGTTCCTACGAGCAGTACTTC.